These 25 T cell receptor beta chains share one sample of origin, sequenced in a study of cytomegalovirus exposure and HLA in healthy donors. The PCR employed 60 Vbeta primers together with 13 Jbeta primers. Measured with immunoSEQ multiplex PCR; TCRdb has only the in-frame clones, and not every one. This table lists approximately 120,000 clones. Material: PBMCs. The source is a young man in good health and CMV-seronegative.

The CDR3 nucleotides read TGTGCCAGTCGGAGGGCAGGGCCTGTGTACGAGCAGTACTTC. This sequence encodes CASRRAGPVYEQYF. This chain connects TRBV6-5 to TRBJ2-5, with a possible D match to TRBD2 (6 bases). The end of the DNA is better explained by TRBJ2-7, so the J call may be wrong. The germline V gene has CDR1 MNHEY and CDR2 SVGAGI. The CDR3 loop spans 14 amino acids.

This chain links TRBV20-1 with TRBJ2-5, with TRBD1 matching 9 bases. The CDR3 has 11 amino acids. Per the germline V gene, CDR1 is DFQATT and CDR2 is SNEGSKA (reference sequence). V dropped 5 bases and J dropped 5; count of bases not matched to a gene: 0. CDR3 amino acids: CSAGQGETQYF. The CDR3 DNA is TGCAGTGCTGGACAGGGGGAGACCCAGTACTTC.

This chain uses TRBV5-1 with TRBJ1-2, with a tentative D call TRBD1 (5 bases). Per germline, CDR1 SGHRS and CDR2 YFSETQ. Trimming removed 6 bases from V and 3 bases from J, with 15 bases in between. The CDR3 has 14 residues. CDR3 in amino acids: CASNKSPGDYGYTF. The CDR3 nucleotides read TGCGCCAGCAACAAAAGTCCGGGGGACTATGGCTACACCTTC.

Comments on this clone: The germline gene is not matched at one end of the junction; a read error may be the cause. This chain uses TRBV19 with TRBJ2-1; D remains ambiguous. The germline gives CDR1 LNHDA, CDR2 SQIVND (reference sequence). This CDR3 comprises 15 residues. CDR3 sequence (DNA): TGTGCCAGTAGTATAGACTCCCCCTCCGACAATGAGCAGTTCTTC. It encodes CASSIDSPSDNEQFF.

V usage is TRBV28 and J usage is TRBJ2-1; D unresolved. The CDR3 length is 15 residues. The germline V gene encodes CDR1 MDHEN and CDR2 SYDVKM. V was trimmed by 6 bases and J by 12 bases, leaving 24 bases between them. CDR3 nucleotides: TGTGCCAGCAGCCCCAATGGCGTCTTACTCTGGGCGCAGTTCTTC. As protein: CASSPNGVLLWAQFF.

J is TRBJ2-5 and V is TRBV29-1; 12 nucleotides align to TRBD2. J gave up 4 bases and V 7 bases, and 4 bases lay outside the gene matches. The CDR3 covers 13 residues. From germline, CDR1 is SQVTM and CDR2 ANQGSEA. This CDR3 reads CSARLAGVETQYF. CDR3 DNA: TGCAGCGCCCGACTAGCGGGAGTAGAGACCCAGTACTTC.

The chain couples TRBV27 to TRBJ1-1; TRBD1 is a possible D gene (5 bases). This CDR3 has 13 residues. Trimming took 5 bases from V and 4 from J, leaving 11 bases between them. Germline V CDR1 and CDR2: MNHEY, SMNVEV (reference sequence). The CDR3 sequence is CASSDVGGTEAFF. The CDR3, as DNA: TGTGCCAGCAGTGACGTCGGGGGCACTGAAGCTTTCTTT.

The J gene is TRBJ1-2, the V gene TRBV5-4; TRBD1 aligns across 9 bases. From germline, CDR1 is SGHNT and CDR2 YYREEE (reference sequence). The length of the CDR3 is 15 residues. With V trimmed by 2 bases and J by 5 bases, 7 bases remained unmatched. In DNA form, the CDR3 reads TGTGCCAGCAGCTTTCCTGGTGGGACAGGGTATGGCTACACCTTC. Its protein product is CASSFPGGTGYGYTF. The entire variable domain, with the rest obtained from reference TRBV5-4 and TRBJ1-2, is as follows: ETGVTQSPTHLIKTRGQQVTLRCSSQSGHNTVSWYQQALGQGPQFIFQYYREEENGRGNFPPRFSGLQFPNYSSELNVNALELDDSALYLCASSFPGGTGYGYTFGSGTRLTVV.

The rearrangement joins TRBV9 to TRBJ1-3, with D possibly being TRBD1 (5 bases). This CDR3 region has 16 residues. Germline CDR1 SGDLS, CDR2 YYNGEE. V was clipped by 4 bases and J by 4 bases, with 18 bases between them. The CDR3 region is CASSPGGYSSGNTIYF. As DNA, the CDR3 is TGTGCCAGCAGCCCCGGGGGGTACAGCTCGGGAAACACCATATATTTT.

The J gene is TRBJ1-2, the V gene TRBV19; 7 nucleotides agree with TRBD1. The CDR3 has 15 amino acids. Looked up from germline, CDR1 is LNHDA and CDR2 is SQIVND (reference sequence). J was trimmed by 4 bases and V by 1 base; bases with no gene match: 6. DNA for the CDR3: TGTGCCAGTAGTATAGTTGGGACAGACGCCTATGGCTACACCTTC. Protein: CASSIVGTDAYGYTF.

V gene TRBV6-5 combines with J gene TRBJ1-5; D call uncertain. Per germline, CDR1 MNHEY and CDR2 SVGAGI. V was trimmed by 6 bases and J by 7 bases, leaving 10 bases between them. The CDR3 is 12 residues long. DNA of the CDR3: TGTGCCAGCAGCTCCCGAGGCCAGCCCCAGCATTTT. Protein product: CASSSRGQPQHF.

The chain is built from TRBV6-4 and TRBJ2-7, with 11 bases identical to TRBD2. Trimming at V came to 6 bases and at J to 3 bases, leaving 4 bases not matched to a gene. CDR1 and CDR2 (germline): MRHNA, SNTAGT. This CDR3 has 14 amino acids. The CDR3 region has the DNA TGTGCCAGCAGGGGGGGACTAGCGGACTACGAGCAGTACTTC. This encodes CASRGGLADYEQYF.

The V gene is TRBV9, the J gene TRBJ1-6; TRBD1 might be the D (5 bases). The CDR3 contains 15 residues. Trimming took off 4 bases at V and 10 bases at J, with 18 bases between the two ends. Germline V CDR1 and CDR2: SGDLS, YYNGEE. As DNA, the CDR3 is TGTGCCAGCAGCCCCTCCGGGGGGGTCGGCTCACCCCTCCACTTT. This codes for CASSPSGGVGSPLHF. Variable domain in full (rest from reference TRBV9 and TRBJ1-6): DSGVTQTPKHLITATGQRVTLRCSPRSGDLSVYWYQQSLDQGLQFLIQYYNGEERAKGNILERFSAQQFPDLHSELNLSSLELGDSALYFCASSPSGGVGSPLHFGNGTRLTVT.

The rearrangement joins TRBV4-1 to TRBJ2-7; 7 positions match TRBD1. J lost 0 bases, V lost 1 base, and 3 bases had no gene match. Germline V gene data show CDR1 as MGHRA and CDR2 as YSYEKL. The CDR3 runs 15 residues. CDR3 loop: CASSQGDRGSYEQYF. The CDR3 DNA reads TGCGCCAGCAGCCAAGGGGACAGAGGCTCCTACGAGCAGTACTTC.

CDR3 protein: CASSLVGQGRNEQFF. The CDR3 bases are TGTGCCAGCAGCTTAGTAGGACAGGGACGCAATGAGCAGTTCTTC. The gene calls are TRBV11-2 and TRBJ2-1; 8 nucleotides align to TRBD1. The CDR3 spans 15 residues. The V segment lost 1 base and the J segment 6 bases; nucleotides outside the gene matches: 5. The germline CDR1 and CDR2 sequences are SGHAT and FQNNGV.

This chain links TRBV10-1 with TRBJ2-2; 10 nucleotides match TRBD1. J was trimmed by 7 bases and V by 6 bases; bases with no gene match: 5. The germline gives CDR1 WNHNN, CDR2 SYGVQD (reference sequence). This CDR3 spans 14 amino acids. Written as DNA, the CDR3 is TGCGCCAGCAGCGGACAGGGGGTTGGCGGGGAGCTGTTTTTT. Translation: CASSGQGVGGELFF.

The chain is built from TRBV9 and TRBJ2-7; TRBD1 matches at 9 bases. Per germline, CDR1 SGDLS and CDR2 YYNGEE. The CDR3 has 13 amino acids. The V and J ends lost 3 bases and 5 bases, in that order; junction bases with no gene match: 3. CDR3: CASSEGQGNEQYF. CDR3 bases: TGTGCCAGCAGCGAGGGACAGGGCAACGAGCAGTACTTC.

J is TRBJ1-4 and V is TRBV5-1; D remains unclear. V lost 5 bases and J lost 5, with 19 bases in between. Looked up from germline, CDR1 is SGHRS and CDR2 is YFSETQ. The CDR3 loop spans 16 amino acids. The CDR3 loop is CASSRGGSLGNEKLFF. The CDR3 DNA reads as TGCGCCAGCAGTCGGGGAGGGTCCCTGGGGAATGAAAAACTGTTTTTT.

The V and J genes are TRBV10-3 and TRBJ2-7; 12 bases line up with TRBD2. Unmatched junction bases numbered 3, after V lost 6 bases and J lost 3 bases. The CDR3 has 14 residues. Per germline, CDR1 ENHRY and CDR2 SYGVKD. CDR3 sequence: CAIRRLAGDYEQYF. DNA for the CDR3: TGTGCCATCAGACGACTAGCGGGAGACTACGAGCAGTACTTC.

This sequence joins TRBV5-6 and TRBJ2-3; D perhaps matches TRBD2 (5 bases). In germline, CDR1 is SGHDT, CDR2 YYEEEE. This CDR3 has 13 amino acids. Trimming cost V 4 bases and J 3 bases, with 9 bases left between them. CDR3 loop: CASSRTRTDTQYF. CDR3 bases: TGTGCCAGCAGCAGGACTCGGACAGATACGCAGTATTTT.

The rearrangement uses TRBV6-1 and TRBJ1-2; D remains ambiguous. The V gene's germline CDR1 is MNHNS and CDR2 SASEGT. CDR3 size: 14 residues. Trimming removed 1 base at V and 4 bases at J, with 10 bases between. CDR3 nucleotide sequence: TGTGCCAGCAGTGAAGGTGGAGAGATCTATGGCTACACCTTC. Translated: CASSEGGEIYGYTF.

The chain uses TRBV6-1 and TRBJ1-1; a weak D match, TRBD1 (5 bases). Trimming removed 4 bases at V and 3 bases at J, with 15 bases between. The CDR3 runs 15 residues. CDR1 is MNHNS and CDR2 is SASEGT in the germline V gene. CDR3 protein: CASSVTQLRDTEAFF. The DNA of the CDR3 is TGTGCCAGCAGTGTCACACAACTCAGGGACACTGAAGCTTTCTTT.

The V and J genes are TRBV5-1 and TRBJ2-1; 7 nucleotides align to TRBD1. After removal of 7 bases from V and 6 bases from J, the junction contained 16 bases not matched to a gene. Germline V gene sequence: CDR1 SGHRS, CDR2 YFSETQ. The CDR3 is 16 amino acids. Written as DNA, the CDR3 is TGCGCCAGCTCGGGATTCGAAACAGGGGCCCCCAATGAGCAGTTCTTC. It yields the protein CASSGFETGAPNEQFF.

The chain is built from TRBV18 and TRBJ1-1; maybe TRBD1 (6 bases). The ends were cut back, 4 bases at V and 6 bases at J, with 18 bases in the middle. In germline, CDR1 is KGHSH, CDR2 LQKENI. This CDR3 comprises 15 residues. The DNA for the CDR3 is TGTGCCAGCTCACTGTCCCGCACAGGGTCAGCTGAAGCTTTCTTT. The encoded protein is CASSLSRTGSAEAFF.

The chain employs TRBV18 and TRBJ1-1, with D unresolved. The CDR3 runs to 13 residues. Between the trimmed V and J ends, which lost 8 bases and 3 bases, there was a span of 13 bases. The germline V gene has CDR1 KGHSH and CDR2 LQKENI. The CDR3 here is CASRIGLDTEAFF. The CDR3 DNA reads as TGTGCCAGCCGGATCGGGTTGGACACTGAAGCTTTCTTT.